What follows are 5 T cell receptor delta chains derived from one specimen sequenced in a study of gamma-delta T cells after stem cell transplantation. TCRdb applied CATT to the RT-PCR reads for clone calling. The data show 1,900 or so delta-chain clones, 18% seen once. Material: gamma-delta T cells. The receptors were gathered from a human donor. It is not recorded whose cells these are; they may come from a transplant donor.

By its share, this clone is medium-sized (0.01 to 0.1%). CDR3 region: CACDTVHTGGSVYTDKLIF. The CDR3 nucleotides are TGTGCCTGTGACACTGTCCATACTGGGGGTTCTGTGTACACCGATAAACTCATCTTT. The chain couples TRDV2 to TRDJ1; 8 bases fit TRDD3. Per the germline V gene, CDR1 is GEAIGNYY and CDR2 is EKD. The V and J ends lost 1 base and 0 bases, in that order; junction bases with no gene match: 15. This CDR3 spans 19 amino acids.

Points on this clone: The TCRdb protein, from a much larger clone, departs from this DNA's translation at residue 4, likely by read error; the protein shown derives from the DNA. The V call is TRDV2, the J call TRDJ1; TRDD3 matches 9 bases. The CDR3 is 17 residues long. Germline V gene data show CDR1 as GEAIGNYY and CDR2 as EKD. Germline trimming cut 5 bases from V and 4 bases from J; bases unmatched to any gene: 16. The CDR3 DNA reads TGTGCCTGTGGCAGGCTCCCTGTACTGGGGGAGGACGATAAACTCATCTTT. Its protein product is CACGRLPVLGEDDKLIF.

This sequence joins TRDV2 and TRDJ1, with 7 bases matching TRDD3. In germline, CDR1 is GEAIGNYY, CDR2 EKD. The CDR3 contains 22 residues. V was clipped by 0 bases and J by 0 bases; unmatched bases: 24. CDR3 sequence: CACDTLAALRALGTQDTDKLIF. The CDR3 nucleotides are TGTGCCTGTGACACCCTAGCCGCTCTGAGGGCACTGGGGACCCAAGACACCGATAAACTCATCTTT.

Judged by abundance, this clone is large. The identical CDR3 is also encoded by other nucleotide sequences in the sample. V is TRDV2 and J is TRDJ1, with TRDD3 identical over 8 bases. Germline CDR1 is GEAIGNYY and CDR2 is EKD. The CDR3 sequence is 19 residues long. V lost 3 bases, J lost 0 bases, and 17 bases stayed unmatched. CDR3 loop: CACDSVLGVPNRYTDKLIF. In DNA form, the CDR3 reads TGTGCCTGTGACTCCGTACTGGGGGTCCCTAATCGGTACACCGATAAACTCATCTTT.

Points on this clone: With a far larger clone one base away, a read error is the likely cause. This rearrangement joins TRDV2 to TRDJ1; the match to TRDD3 covers 10 bases. Unmatched junction bases numbered 12, after V lost 3 bases and J lost 3 bases. This CDR3 spans 17 amino acids. Germline assignment: CDR1 GEAIGNYY and CDR2 EKD. CDR3 protein: CACDSIDGGIRSDKLIF. CDR3 DNA: TGTGCCTGTGACTCTATAGACGGGGGGATACGTTCCGATAAACTCATCTTT.